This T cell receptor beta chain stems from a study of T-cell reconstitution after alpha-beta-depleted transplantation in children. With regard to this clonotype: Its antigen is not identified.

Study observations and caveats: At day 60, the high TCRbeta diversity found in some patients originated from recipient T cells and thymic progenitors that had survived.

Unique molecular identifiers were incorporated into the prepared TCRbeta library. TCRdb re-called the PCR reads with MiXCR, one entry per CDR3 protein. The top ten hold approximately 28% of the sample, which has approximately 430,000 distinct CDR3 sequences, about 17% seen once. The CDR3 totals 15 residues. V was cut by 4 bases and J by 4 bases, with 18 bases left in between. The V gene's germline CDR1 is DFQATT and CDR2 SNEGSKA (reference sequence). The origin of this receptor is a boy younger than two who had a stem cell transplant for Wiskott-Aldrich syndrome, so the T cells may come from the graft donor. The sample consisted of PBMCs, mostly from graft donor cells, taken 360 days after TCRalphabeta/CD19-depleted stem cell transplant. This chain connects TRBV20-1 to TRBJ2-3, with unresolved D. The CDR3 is CSATDPPGRSDTQYF. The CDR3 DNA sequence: TGCAGTGCTACGGACCCCCCCGGGCGATCAGATACGCAGTATTTT.